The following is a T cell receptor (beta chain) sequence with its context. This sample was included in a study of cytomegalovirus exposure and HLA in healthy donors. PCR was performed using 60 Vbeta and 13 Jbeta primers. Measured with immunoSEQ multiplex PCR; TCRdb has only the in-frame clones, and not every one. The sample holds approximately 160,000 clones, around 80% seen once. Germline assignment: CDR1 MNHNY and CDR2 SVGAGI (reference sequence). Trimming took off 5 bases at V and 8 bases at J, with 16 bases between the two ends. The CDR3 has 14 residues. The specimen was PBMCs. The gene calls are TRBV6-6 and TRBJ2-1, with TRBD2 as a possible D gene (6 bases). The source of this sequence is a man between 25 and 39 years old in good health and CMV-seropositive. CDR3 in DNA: TGTGCCAGCAGTAGCGGACTAACCAAAGATGAGCAGTTCTTC. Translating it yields CASSSGLTKDEQFF.